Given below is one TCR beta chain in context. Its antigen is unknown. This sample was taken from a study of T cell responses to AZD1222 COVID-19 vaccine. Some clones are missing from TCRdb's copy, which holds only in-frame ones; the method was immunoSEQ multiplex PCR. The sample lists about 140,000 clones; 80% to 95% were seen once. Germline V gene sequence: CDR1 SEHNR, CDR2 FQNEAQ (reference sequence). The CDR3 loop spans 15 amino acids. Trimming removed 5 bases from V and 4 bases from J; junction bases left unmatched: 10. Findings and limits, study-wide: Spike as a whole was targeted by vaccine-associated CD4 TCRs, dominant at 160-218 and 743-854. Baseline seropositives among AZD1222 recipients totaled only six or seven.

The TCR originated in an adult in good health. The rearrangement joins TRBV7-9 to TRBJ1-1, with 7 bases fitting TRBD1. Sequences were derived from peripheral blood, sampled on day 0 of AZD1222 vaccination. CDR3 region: CASSINWDRVTEAFF. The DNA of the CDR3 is TGTGCCAGCAGCATAAATTGGGACAGAGTCACTGAAGCTTTCTTT. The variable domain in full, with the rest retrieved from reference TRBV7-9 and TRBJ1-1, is DTGVSQNPRHKITKRGQNVTFRCDPISEHNRLYWYRQTLGQGPEFLTYFQNEAQLEKSRLLSDRFSAERPKGSFSTLEIQRTEQGDSAMYLCASSINWDRVTEAFFGQGTRLTVV.